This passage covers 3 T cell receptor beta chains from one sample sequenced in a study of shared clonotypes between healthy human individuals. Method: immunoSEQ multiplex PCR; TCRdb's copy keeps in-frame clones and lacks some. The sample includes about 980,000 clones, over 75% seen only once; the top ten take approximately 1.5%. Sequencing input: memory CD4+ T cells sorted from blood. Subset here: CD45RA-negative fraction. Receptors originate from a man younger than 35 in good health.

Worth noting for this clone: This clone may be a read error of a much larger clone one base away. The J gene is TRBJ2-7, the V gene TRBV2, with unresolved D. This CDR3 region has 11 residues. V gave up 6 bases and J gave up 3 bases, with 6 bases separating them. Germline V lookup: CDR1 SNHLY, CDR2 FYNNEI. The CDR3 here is CASSLNYEQYF. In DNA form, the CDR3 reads TGTGCCAGCAGCCTTAACTACGAGCAGTACTTC.

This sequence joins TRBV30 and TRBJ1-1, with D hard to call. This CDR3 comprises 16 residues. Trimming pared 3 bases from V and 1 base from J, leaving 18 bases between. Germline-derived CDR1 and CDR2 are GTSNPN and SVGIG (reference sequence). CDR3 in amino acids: CAWSPPEGRGNTEAFF. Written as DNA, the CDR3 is TGTGCCTGGAGCCCCCCGGAGGGCCGGGGGAACACTGAAGCTTTCTTT.

CDR3 DNA: TGTGCCAGCAGCCAAGAAATCGGGAGCCAGTTCTTC. Protein sequence: CASSQEIGSQFF. The rearrangement uses TRBV14 and TRBJ2-1; D is possibly TRBD2 (6 bases). The CDR3 covers 12 residues. Germline values: CDR1 SGHDN, CDR2 FVKESK. The V and J ends lost 0 bases and 13 bases respectively, with 10 bases between them.